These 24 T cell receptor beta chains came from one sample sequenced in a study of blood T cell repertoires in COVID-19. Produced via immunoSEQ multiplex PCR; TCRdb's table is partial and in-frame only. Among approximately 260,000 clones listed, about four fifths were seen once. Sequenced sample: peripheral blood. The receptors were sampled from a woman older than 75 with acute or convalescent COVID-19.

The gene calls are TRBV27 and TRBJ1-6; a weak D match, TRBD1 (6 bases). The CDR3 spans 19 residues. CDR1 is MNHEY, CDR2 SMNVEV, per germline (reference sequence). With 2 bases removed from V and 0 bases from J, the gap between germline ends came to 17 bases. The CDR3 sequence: CASSLGAGGRSSYNSPLHF. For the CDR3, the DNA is TGTGCCAGCAGTTTAGGGGCTGGGGGCAGGAGCTCCTATAATTCACCCCTCCACTTT.

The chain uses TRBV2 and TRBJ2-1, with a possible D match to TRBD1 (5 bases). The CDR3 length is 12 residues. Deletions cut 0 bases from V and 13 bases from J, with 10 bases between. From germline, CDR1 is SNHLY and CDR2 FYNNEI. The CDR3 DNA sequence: TGTGCCAGCAGTGAAGCAGGGGCTCGACAGTTCTTC. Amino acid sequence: CASSEAGARQFF.

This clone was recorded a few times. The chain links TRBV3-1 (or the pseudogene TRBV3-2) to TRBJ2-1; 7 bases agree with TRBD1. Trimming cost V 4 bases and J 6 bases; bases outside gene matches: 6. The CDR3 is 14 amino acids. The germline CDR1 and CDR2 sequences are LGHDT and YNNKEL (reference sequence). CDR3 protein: CASSPRPGGNEQFF. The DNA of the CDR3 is TGTGCCAGCAGCCCCCGCCCAGGGGGCAATGAGCAGTTCTTC.

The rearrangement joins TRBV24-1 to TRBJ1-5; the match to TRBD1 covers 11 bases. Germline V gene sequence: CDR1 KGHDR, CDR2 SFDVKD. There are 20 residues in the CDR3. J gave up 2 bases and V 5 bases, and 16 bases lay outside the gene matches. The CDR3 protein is CATSGSPGTGGVERNQPQHF. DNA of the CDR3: TGTGCCACCAGTGGTTCACCCGGGACAGGGGGTGTTGAACGCAATCAGCCCCAGCATTTT.

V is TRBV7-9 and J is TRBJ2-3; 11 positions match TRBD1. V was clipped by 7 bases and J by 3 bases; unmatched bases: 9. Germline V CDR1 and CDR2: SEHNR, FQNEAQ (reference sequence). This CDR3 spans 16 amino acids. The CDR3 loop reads CASTERGTGGTDTQYF. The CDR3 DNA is TGTGCCAGCACCGAGCGGGGGACAGGGGGGACAGATACGCAGTATTTT.

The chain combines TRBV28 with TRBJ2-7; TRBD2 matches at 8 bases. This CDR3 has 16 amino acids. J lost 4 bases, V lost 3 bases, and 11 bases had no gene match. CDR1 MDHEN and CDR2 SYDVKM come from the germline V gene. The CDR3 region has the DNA TGTGCCAGCAGTTTGATCCCTATCGGGGGGGGATACGAGCAGTACTTC. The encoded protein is CASSLIPIGGGYEQYF.

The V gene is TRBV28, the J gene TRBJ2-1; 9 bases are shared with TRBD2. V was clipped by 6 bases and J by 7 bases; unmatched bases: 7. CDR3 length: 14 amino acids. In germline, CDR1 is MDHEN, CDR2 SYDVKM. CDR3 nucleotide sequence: TGTGCCAGCAGCTTAGCGGGGGAGACAAATGAGCAGTTCTTC. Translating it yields CASSLAGETNEQFF.

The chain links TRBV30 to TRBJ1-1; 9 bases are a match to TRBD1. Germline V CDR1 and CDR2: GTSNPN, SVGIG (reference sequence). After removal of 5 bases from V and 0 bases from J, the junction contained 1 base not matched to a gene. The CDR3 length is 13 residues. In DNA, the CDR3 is TGTGCCTGGGGACAGGGGATGAACACTGAAGCTTTCTTT. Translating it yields CAWGQGMNTEAFF.

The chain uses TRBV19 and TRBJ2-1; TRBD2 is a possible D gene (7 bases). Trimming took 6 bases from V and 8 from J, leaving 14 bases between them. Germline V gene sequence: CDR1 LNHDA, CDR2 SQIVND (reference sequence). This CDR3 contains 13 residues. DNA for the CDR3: TGTGCCAGTAGCAATGGGGGGGCTGATGAGCAGTTCTTC. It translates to CASSNGGADEQFF.

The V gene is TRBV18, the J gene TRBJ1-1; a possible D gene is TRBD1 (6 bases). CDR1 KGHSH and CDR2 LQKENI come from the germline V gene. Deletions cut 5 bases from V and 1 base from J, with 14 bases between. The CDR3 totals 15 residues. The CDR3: CASSATPGQNTEAFF. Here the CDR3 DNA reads TGTGCCAGCTCAGCGACACCGGGACAGAACACTGAAGCTTTCTTT.

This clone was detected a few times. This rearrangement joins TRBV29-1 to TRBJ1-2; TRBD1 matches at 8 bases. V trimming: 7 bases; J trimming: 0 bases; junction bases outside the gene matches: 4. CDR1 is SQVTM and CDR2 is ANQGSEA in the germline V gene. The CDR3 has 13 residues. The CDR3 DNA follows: TGCAGCGCTTGGACAGGGACTAACTATGGCTACACCTTC. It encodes CSAWTGTNYGYTF. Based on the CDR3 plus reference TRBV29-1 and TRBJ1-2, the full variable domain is SAVISQKPSRDICQRGTSLTIQCQVDSQVTMMFWYRQQPGQSLTLIATANQGSEATYESGFVIDKFPISRPNLTFSTLTVSNMSPEDSSIYLCSAWTGTNYGYTFGSGTRLTVV.

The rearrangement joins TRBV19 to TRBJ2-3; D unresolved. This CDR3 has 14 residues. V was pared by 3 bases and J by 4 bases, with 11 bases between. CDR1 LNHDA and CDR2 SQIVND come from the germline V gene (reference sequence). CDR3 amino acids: CASSMGDASDTQYF. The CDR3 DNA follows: TGTGCCAGTAGTATGGGCGACGCGTCAGATACGCAGTATTTT.

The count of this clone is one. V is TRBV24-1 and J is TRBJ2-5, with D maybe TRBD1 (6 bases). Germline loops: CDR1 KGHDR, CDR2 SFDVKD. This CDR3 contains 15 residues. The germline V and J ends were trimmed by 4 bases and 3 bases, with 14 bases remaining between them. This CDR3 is CATSDSDRKKETQYF. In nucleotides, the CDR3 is TGTGCCACCAGTGACTCGGACAGAAAAAAAGAGACCCAGTACTTC.

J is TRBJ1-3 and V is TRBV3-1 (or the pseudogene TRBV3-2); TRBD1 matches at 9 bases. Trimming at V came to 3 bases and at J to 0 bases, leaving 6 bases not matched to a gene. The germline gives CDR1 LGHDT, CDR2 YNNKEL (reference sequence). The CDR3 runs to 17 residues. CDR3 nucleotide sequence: TGTGCCAGCAGCCAGTGGGGACAGGGCTTCTCTGGAAACACCATATATTTT. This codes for CASSQWGQGFSGNTIYF.

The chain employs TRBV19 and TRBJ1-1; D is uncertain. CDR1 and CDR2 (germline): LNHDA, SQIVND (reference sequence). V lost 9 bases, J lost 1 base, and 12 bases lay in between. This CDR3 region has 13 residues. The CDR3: CASLNEANTEAFF. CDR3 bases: TGTGCCAGCCTGAATGAGGCGAACACTGAAGCTTTCTTT.

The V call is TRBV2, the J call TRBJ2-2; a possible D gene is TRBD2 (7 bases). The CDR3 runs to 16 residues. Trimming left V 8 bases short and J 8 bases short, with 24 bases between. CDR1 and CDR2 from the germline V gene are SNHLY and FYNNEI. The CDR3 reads CASGRGTPYQPGELFF. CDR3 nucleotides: TGTGCCAGCGGGAGGGGGACTCCGTACCAGCCAGGGGAGCTGTTTTTT.

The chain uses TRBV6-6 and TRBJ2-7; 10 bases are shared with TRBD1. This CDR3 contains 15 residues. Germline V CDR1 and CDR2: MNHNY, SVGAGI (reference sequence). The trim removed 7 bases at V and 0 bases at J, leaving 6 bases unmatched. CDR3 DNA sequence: TGTGCCAGCACCAGGGGACAGGGGTTCTCCTACGAGCAGTACTTC. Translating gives CASTRGQGFSYEQYF.

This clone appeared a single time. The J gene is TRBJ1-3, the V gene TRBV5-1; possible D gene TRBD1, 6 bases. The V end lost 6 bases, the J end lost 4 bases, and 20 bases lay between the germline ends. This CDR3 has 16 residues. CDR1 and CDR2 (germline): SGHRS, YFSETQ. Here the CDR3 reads CASNAGQSSGGNTIYF. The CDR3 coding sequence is TGCGCCAGCAACGCCGGACAGTCCTCGGGGGGAAACACCATATATTTT. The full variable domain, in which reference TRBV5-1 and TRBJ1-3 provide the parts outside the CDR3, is KAGVTQTPRYLIKTRGQQVTLSCSPISGHRSVSWYQQTPGQGLQFLFEYFSETQRNKGNFPGRFSGRQFSNSRSEMNVSTLELGDSALYLCASNAGQSSGGNTIYFGEGSWLTVV.

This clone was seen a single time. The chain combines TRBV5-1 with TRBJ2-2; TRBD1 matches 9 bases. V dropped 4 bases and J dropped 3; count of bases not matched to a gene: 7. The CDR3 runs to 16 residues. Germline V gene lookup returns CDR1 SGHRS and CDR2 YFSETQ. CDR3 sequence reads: CASSPGQGSYTGELFF. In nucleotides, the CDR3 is TGCGCCAGCAGCCCGGGACAGGGCAGCTACACCGGGGAGCTGTTTTTT.

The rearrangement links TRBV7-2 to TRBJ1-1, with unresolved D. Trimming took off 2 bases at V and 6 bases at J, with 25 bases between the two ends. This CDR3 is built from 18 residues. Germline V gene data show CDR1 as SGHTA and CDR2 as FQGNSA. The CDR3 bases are TGTGCCAGCAGCTTATCAGTCCCTGCAGGTATGATGGGTGCTGAAGCTTTCTTT. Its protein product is CASSLSVPAGMMGAEAFF. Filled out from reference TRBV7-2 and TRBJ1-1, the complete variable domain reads GAGVSQSPSNKVTEKGKDVELRCDPISGHTALYWYRQSLGQGLEFLIYFQGNSAPDKSGLPSDRFSAERTGGSVSTLTIQRTQQEDSAVYLCASSLSVPAGMMGAEAFFGQGTRLTVV.

For the CDR3, the DNA is TGTGCCAGCAGCCAACCGGGGTTCGTCGGAAACACCATATATTTT. This translates into CASSQPGFVGNTIYF. V gene TRBV11-2 combines with J gene TRBJ1-3; D unresolved. Germline loops: CDR1 SGHAT, CDR2 FQNNGV. The CDR3 consists of 15 residues. V was shortened by 5 bases and J by 4 bases, with 15 bases between the two germline ends.

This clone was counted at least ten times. The CDR3 region is CAWSVQRGSEAFF. CDR3 DNA: TGTGCCTGGAGTGTACAGCGGGGGTCAGAAGCTTTCTTT. The rearrangement uses TRBV30 and TRBJ1-1, with a tentative D call TRBD1 (5 bases). Trimming shortened V by 0 bases and J by 8 bases, and 13 bases separated the two germline ends. Germline CDR1 GTSNPN, CDR2 SVGIG (reference sequence). This CDR3 comprises 13 residues. The variable domain in full, completed from reference TRBV30 and TRBJ1-1, reads SQTIHQWPATLVQPVGSPLSLECTVEGTSNPNLYWYRQAAGRGLQLLFYSVGIGQISSEVPQNLSASRPQDRQFILSSKKLLLSDSGFYLCAWSVQRGSEAFFGQGTRLTVV.

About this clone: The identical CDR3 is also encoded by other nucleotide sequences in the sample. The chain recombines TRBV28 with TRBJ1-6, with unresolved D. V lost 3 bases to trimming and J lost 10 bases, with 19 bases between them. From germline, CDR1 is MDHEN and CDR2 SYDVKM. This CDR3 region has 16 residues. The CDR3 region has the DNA TGTGCCAGCAGTTTGAGGGTCGGTGCGGTCGGGTCACCCCTCCACTTT. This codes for CASSLRVGAVGSPLHF. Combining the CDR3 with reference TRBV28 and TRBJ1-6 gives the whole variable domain DVKVTQSSRYLVKRTGEKVFLECVQDMDHENMFWYRQDPGLGLRLIYFSYDVKMKEKGDIPEGYSVSREKKERFSLILESASTNQTSMYLCASSLRVGAVGSPLHFGNGTRLTVT.

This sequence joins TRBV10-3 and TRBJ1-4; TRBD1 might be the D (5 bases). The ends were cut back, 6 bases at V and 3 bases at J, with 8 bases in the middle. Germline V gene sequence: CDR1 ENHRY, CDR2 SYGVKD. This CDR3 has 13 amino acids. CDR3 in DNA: TGTGCCATCAGGGGGGGGGCTAATGAAAAACTGTTTTTT. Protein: CAIRGGANEKLFF.